Presented here are 9 T cell receptor beta chains from one specimen sequenced in a study of T-cell reconstitution after alpha-beta-depleted transplantation in children. The library targeted TCRbeta and was prepared with unique molecular identifiers. Using its own MiXCR run on the PCR reads, TCRdb lists one record per CDR3 protein. The sample records hundreds of thousands of distinct CDR3 sequences, roughly 11% being singletons. The material was PBMCs, obtained before TCRalphabeta/CD19-depleted stem cell transplant. All receptors come from a child less than two years old with acute myeloid leukemia, due to receive a stem cell transplant.

This clonotype was counted a few times. The chain carries TRBV3-1 and TRBJ1-2; perhaps TRBD1 as D (5 bases). Germline CDR1 LGHDT, CDR2 YNNKEL (reference sequence). CDR3 length: 14 residues. With 4 bases removed from V and 6 bases from J, the gap between germline ends came to 15 bases. The CDR3 loop is CASSLLVQGDGYTF. As DNA, the CDR3 is TGTGCCAGCAGCCTACTTGTGCAAGGGGATGGCTACACCTTC.

On this clonotype: Just one base apart from a much larger clone, this may be a read error. The chain couples TRBV30 to TRBJ1-1; D is perhaps TRBD1 (5 bases). This CDR3 spans 13 amino acids. V lost 0 bases to trimming and J lost 4 bases, with 9 bases between them. Per germline, CDR1 GTSNPN and CDR2 SVGIG (reference sequence). The CDR3, as DNA: TGTGCCTGGAGTGTTGAGGGGATCACTGAAGCTTTCTTT. This encodes CAWSVEGITEAFF.

Ten or more counts support this clonotype. The V gene is TRBV5-1, the J gene TRBJ1-1, with D unresolved. The CDR3 consists of 11 residues. V shed 5 bases and J shed 6 bases, with 8 bases lying between them. The V gene's germline CDR1 is SGHRS and CDR2 YFSETQ. The CDR3 region has the DNA TGCGCCAGCAGTAGAGGTTCTGAAGCTTTCTTT. It translates to CASSRGSEAFF.

The sample holds many counts of this clonotype. This chain uses TRBV12-3 or TRBV12-4 with TRBJ2-7, with 9 bases identical to TRBD2. V shed 8 bases and J 7 bases; nucleotides not matched to a gene: 9. This CDR3 region has 13 residues. CDR3: CASGRVAGVEQYF. The CDR3 DNA sequence: TGTGCCAGCGGAAGAGTAGCGGGGGTTGAGCAGTACTTC.

This clonotype was seen only a few times. The chain recombines TRBV18 with TRBJ2-7; 8 bases are a match to TRBD2. The germline CDR1 and CDR2 sequences are KGHSH and LQKENI. The CDR3 runs to 17 residues. The V segment lost 2 bases and the J segment 5 bases; nucleotides outside the gene matches: 14. CDR3 protein: CASSPVGRALGGNEQYF. The CDR3 bases are TGTGCCAGCTCACCAGTCGGGAGGGCCCTCGGGGGTAACGAGCAGTACTTC. The variable domain in full, completed from reference TRBV18 and TRBJ2-7, reads NAGVMQNPRHLVRRRGQEARLRCSPMKGHSHVYWYRQLPEEGLKFMVYLQKENIIDESGMPKERFSAEFPKEGPSILRIQQVVRGDSAAYFCASSPVGRALGGNEQYFGPGTRLTVT.

In this sample, this clonotype turned up a few times. V gene TRBV2 combines with J gene TRBJ2-7, with 11 positions matching TRBD2. The trim removed 5 bases at V and 3 bases at J, leaving 3 bases unmatched. From germline, CDR1 is SNHLY and CDR2 FYNNEI. The CDR3 is 14 amino acids. CDR3 region: CASSRLAGYYEQYF. The DNA of the CDR3 is TGTGCCAGCAGTCGACTAGCGGGGTACTACGAGCAGTACTTC.

The sample holds many counts of this clonotype. V and J are TRBV7-2 and TRBJ2-3, with no clear D. CDR1 is SGHTA, CDR2 FQGNSA, per germline. CDR3 size: 15 residues. The ends were cut back, 0 bases at V and 3 bases at J, with 10 bases in the middle. For the CDR3, the DNA is TGTGCCAGCAGCTTAGCTCTAGAGCGTACAGATACGCAGTATTTT. This sequence encodes CASSLALERTDTQYF.

Comments on this clonotype: Without the conserved terminal phenylalanine or tryptophan, this CDR3 likely stems from a read error. The chain combines TRBV4-2 with TRBJ1-6; TRBD1 agrees at 10 bases. This CDR3 region has 16 residues. V lost 4 bases to trimming and J lost 7 bases; unmatched junction nucleotides: 7. CDR1 LGHNA and CDR2 YNFKEQ come from the germline V gene. The CDR3 DNA reads as TGTGCCAGCAGCCCAATTCCGGGACAGGGGAATTCACCCCTCCACATT. Protein product: CASSPIPGQGNSPLHI.

This clonotype was seen many times. This chain connects TRBV20-1 to TRBJ2-1, with 7 bases identical to TRBD2. Germline CDR1 DFQATT, CDR2 SNEGSKA (reference sequence). Germline trimming cut 6 bases from V and 4 bases from J; bases unmatched to any gene: 12. This CDR3 is built from 15 residues. CDR3 in amino acids: CSAREAGRLYNEQFF. The CDR3 coding sequence is TGCAGTGCCCGGGAGGCTGGACGTCTATACAATGAGCAGTTCTTC.